Many counts were recorded for the clone carrying this T cell receptor (beta chain). The data were obtained in a study of Graves' ophthalmopathy and Graves' hyperthyroidism. RNA transcripts were the template, and TCR beta CDR3 regions were amplified from them. An opening RT-PCR round employed HTBI primers and preceded a second-round multiplex PCR. TCRdb recomputed calls from the multiplex PCR reads with MiXCR, one row per CDR3 protein. The table shows 240,000 or so distinct CDR3 sequences, with 45% to 55% occurring only once. This CDR3 has 14 residues. Trimming removed 3 bases from V and 5 bases from J, with 13 bases in between. Germline CDR1 is LNHNV and CDR2 is YYDKDF (reference sequence).

V and J are TRBV15 and TRBJ2-5; either TRBD1 or TRBD2 may fit D (5 bases each). This sequence originates from an adult man with Graves' ophthalmopathy. Sequencing was carried out using peripheral blood. The CDR3 DNA sequence: TGTGCCACCAGCAGGAATAAGTGGGGGGAGACCCAGTACTTC. Its translation: CATSRNKWGETQYF.